The clone carrying this TCR beta chain was counted a few times. V was clipped by 3 bases and J by 6 bases, with 12 bases between them. Per the germline V gene, CDR1 is MNHEY and CDR2 is SMNVEV (reference sequence). The CDR3 extends over 13 amino acids. As to time point: neoterminal ileum biopsy at postoperative endoscopy, about 6 months after surgery. The data derive from a study of T cell repertoires in ileal Crohn's disease. The table came from immunoSEQ multiplex PCR; TCRdb's copy has only in-frame clones and leaves some out. The profile shows about 13,000 clones, around 78% of them singletons. What was sequenced was ileal tissue. The chain links TRBV27 to TRBJ2-7; the D gene is possibly TRBD1 (6 bases). The source is an adult with Crohn's disease. CDR3 loop: CASSFYRDSEQYF. CDR3 DNA sequence: TGTGCCAGCAGTTTTTACAGGGATAGCGAGCAGTACTTC.